This T cell receptor beta chain was captured by sequencing in a study of T-cell reconstitution after alpha-beta-depleted transplantation in children. The table lists this clonotype with many counts. Germline CDR1 reads SEHNR; CDR2 reads FQNEAQ (reference sequence). The CDR3 runs to 19 residues. V was pared by 2 bases and J by 2 bases, with 14 bases of the junction left unmatched. For TCRbeta, the library was prepared with unique molecular identifiers. A single record per CDR3 protein comes from TCRdb applying MiXCR to the PCR reads. Found here are about 110,000 distinct CDR3 sequences, around a tenth of them singletons; the top ten hold more than 7%.

V usage is TRBV7-9 and J usage is TRBJ2-3, with 9 bases lining up with TRBD2. The clonotype was recovered from a human donor who donated a stem cell graft to a child with acute lymphoblastic leukemia. The starting material was PBMCs from the stem cell graft donor, obtained from the stem cell graft. The CDR3 region is CASSLPQGGGGASTDTQYF. The CDR3 coding sequence is TGTGCCAGCAGCTTACCCCAGGGCGGCGGGGGGGCCTCCACAGATACGCAGTATTTT.